This record concerns one TCR beta chain sequence. The antigen is unknown. Germline V gene data show CDR1 as ENHRY and CDR2 as SYGVKD. The CDR3 runs to 14 residues. V lost 8 bases and J 3 bases, leaving 16 bases between the germline ends. The PCR made use of 60 Vbeta and 13 Jbeta primers. Generated by immunoSEQ multiplex PCR, the TCRdb table keeps only in-frame clones and is missing some. The data hold tens of thousands of clones, with 70% to 80% observed a single time. This sample was taken from a study of cytomegalovirus exposure and HLA in healthy donors. Regarding the study as a whole: HLA allele associations emerged for roughly 17,000 TCR beta sequences in a later analysis, at 0.05 false discovery rate. About 87% or about 30% of the time was how often most TCR beta V segments were productive, according to an earlier analysis.

This TCR was recovered from a woman aged 55-70 years in good health and CMV-seropositive. This chain joins TRBV10-3 and TRBJ1-1, with D uncertain. Specimen: PBMCs. The CDR3 DNA sequence: TGTGCCATCTCGCGGGCTTTGCCTGACACTGAAGCTTTCTTT. Protein: CAISRALPDTEAFF.